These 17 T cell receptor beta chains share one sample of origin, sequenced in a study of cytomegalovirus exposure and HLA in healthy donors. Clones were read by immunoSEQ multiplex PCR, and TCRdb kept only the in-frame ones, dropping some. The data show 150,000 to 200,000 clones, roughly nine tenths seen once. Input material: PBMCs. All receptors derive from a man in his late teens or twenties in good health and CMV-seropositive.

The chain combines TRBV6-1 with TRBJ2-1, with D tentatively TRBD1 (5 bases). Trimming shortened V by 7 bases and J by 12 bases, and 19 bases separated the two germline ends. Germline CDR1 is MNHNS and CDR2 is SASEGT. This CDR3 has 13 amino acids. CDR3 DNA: TGTGCCAGCATCCGGCCTTCCCAGGGAACGCAGTTCTTC. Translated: CASIRPSQGTQFF.

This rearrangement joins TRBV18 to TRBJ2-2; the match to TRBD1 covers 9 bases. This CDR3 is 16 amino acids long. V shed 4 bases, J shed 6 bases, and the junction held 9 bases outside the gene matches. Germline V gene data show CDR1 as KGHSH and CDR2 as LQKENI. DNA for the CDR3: TGTGCCAGCTCACAGACGGGACAGGGAACACCCGGGGAGCTGTTTTTT. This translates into CASSQTGQGTPGELFF.

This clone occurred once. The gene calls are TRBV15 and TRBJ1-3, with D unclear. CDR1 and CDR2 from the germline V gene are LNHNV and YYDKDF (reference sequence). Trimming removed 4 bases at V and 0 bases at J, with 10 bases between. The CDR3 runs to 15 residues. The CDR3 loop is CATSTERISGNTIYF. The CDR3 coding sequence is TGTGCCACCAGCACGGAGAGGATCTCTGGAAACACCATATATTTT.

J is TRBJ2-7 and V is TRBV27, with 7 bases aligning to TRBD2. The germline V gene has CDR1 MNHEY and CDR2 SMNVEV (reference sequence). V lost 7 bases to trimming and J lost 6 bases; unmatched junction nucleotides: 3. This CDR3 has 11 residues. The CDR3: CASMGGSEQYF. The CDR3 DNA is TGTGCCAGCATGGGAGGGAGCGAGCAGTACTTC.

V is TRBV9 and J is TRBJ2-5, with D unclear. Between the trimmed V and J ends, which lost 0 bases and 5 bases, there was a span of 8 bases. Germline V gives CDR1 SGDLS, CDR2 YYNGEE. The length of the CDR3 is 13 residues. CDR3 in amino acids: CASSVGQSETQYF. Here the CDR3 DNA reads TGTGCCAGCAGCGTAGGGCAGTCGGAGACCCAGTACTTC.

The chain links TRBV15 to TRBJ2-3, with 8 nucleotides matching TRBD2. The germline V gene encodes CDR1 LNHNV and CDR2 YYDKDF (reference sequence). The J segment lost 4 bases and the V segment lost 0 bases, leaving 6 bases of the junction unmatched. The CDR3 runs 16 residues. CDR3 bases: TGTGCCACCAGCAGAGACGGGGGGGCTTTGGCAGATACGCAGTATTTT. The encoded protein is CATSRDGGALADTQYF.

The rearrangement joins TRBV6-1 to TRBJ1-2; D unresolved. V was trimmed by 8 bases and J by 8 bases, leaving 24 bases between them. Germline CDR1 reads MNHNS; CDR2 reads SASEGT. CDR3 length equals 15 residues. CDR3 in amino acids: CASRPGRERAGGYTF. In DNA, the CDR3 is TGTGCCAGCCGCCCGGGCCGGGAGCGGGCTGGAGGCTACACCTTC.

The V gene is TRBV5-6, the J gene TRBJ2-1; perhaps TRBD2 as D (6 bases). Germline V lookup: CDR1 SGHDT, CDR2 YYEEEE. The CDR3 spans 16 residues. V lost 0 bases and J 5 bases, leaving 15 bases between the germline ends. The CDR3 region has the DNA TGTGCCAGCAGCTTGGTGACATTGCGGGGAGACAATGAGCAGTTCTTC. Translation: CASSLVTLRGDNEQFF.

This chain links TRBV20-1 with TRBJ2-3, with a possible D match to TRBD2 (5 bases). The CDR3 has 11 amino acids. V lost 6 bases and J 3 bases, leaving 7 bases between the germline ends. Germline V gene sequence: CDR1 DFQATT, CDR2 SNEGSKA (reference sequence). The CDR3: CSASGTDTQYF. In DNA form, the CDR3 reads TGCAGTGCGAGCGGTACAGATACGCAGTATTTT.

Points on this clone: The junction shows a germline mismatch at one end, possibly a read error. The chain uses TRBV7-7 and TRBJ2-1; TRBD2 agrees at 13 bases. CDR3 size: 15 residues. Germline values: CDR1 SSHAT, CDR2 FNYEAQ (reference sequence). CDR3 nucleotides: TGTGCTAGCAGCTTCGGACTAGCGGGAGTGGGTGAGCAGTTCTTC. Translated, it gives CASSFGLAGVGEQFF.

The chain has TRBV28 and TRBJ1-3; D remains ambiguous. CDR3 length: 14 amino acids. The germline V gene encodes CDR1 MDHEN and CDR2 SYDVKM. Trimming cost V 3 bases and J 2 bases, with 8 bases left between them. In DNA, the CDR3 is TGTGCCAGCAGTTTTGGAGGTACTGGAAACACCATATATTTT. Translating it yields CASSFGGTGNTIYF.

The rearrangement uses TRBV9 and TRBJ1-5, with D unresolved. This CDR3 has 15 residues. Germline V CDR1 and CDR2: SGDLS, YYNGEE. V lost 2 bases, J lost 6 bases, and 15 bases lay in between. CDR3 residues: CASSVGPGVGQPQHF. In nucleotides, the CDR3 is TGTGCCAGCAGCGTCGGCCCCGGAGTCGGTCAGCCCCAGCATTTT.

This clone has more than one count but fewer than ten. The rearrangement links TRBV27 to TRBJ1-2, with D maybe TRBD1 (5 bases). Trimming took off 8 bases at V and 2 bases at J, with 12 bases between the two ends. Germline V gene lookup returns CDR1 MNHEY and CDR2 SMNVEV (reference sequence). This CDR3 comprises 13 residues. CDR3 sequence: CASSDRQNYGYTF. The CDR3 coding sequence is TGTGCCAGCTCCGATCGACAGAACTATGGCTACACCTTC.

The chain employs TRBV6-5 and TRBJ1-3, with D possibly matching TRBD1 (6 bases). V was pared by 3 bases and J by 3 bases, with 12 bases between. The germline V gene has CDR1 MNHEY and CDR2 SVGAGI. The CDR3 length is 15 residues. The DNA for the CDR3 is TGTGCCAGCAGTTATGCGAGGGGGGGTGGAAACACCATATATTTT. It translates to CASSYARGGGNTIYF.

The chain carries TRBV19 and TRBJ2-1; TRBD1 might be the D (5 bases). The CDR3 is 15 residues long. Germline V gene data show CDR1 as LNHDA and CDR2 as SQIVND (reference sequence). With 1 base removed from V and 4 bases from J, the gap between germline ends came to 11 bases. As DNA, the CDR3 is TGTGCCAGTAGTATAGGCAGGGATGTGTACAATGAGCAGTTCTTC. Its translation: CASSIGRDVYNEQFF.

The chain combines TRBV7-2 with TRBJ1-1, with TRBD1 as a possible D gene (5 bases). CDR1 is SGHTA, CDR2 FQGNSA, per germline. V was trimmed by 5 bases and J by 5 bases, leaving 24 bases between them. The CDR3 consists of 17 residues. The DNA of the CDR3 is TGTGCCAGCAGCGTCCGGACCGGGCAGGGCTTGAGGACTGAAGCTTTCTTT. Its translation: CASSVRTGQGLRTEAFF.

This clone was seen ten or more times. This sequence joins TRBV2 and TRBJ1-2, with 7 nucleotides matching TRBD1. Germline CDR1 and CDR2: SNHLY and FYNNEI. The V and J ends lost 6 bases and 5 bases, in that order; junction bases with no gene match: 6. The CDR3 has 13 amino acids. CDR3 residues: CASRVQGQYGYTF. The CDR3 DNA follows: TGTGCCAGCAGAGTACAGGGGCAGTATGGCTACACCTTC.